These 12 T cell receptor beta chains originate from one sample sequenced in a study of lymphopenia after photon versus proton radiotherapy. Assay: immunoSEQ multiplex PCR; the TCRdb copy retains only in-frame clones and omits some. The data contain over 50,000 clones, approximately 83% of them singletons. The sample was peripheral blood, taken from a patient treated with photon-based radiotherapy. The origin of the receptors is a man aged 35-49 years with gastric cancer.

J is TRBJ1-4 and V is TRBV4-1; D gene uncertain. CDR3 length: 12 amino acids. CDR1 is MGHRA, CDR2 YSYEKL, per germline. V was clipped by 1 base and J by 4 bases, with 1 base between them. CDR3 nucleotides: TGCGCCAGCAGCCAAGTTAATGAAAAACTGTTTTTT. This encodes CASSQVNEKLFF.

The rearrangement joins TRBV10-3 to TRBJ2-2; D remains ambiguous. Germline-derived CDR1 and CDR2 are ENHRY and SYGVKD. Trimming left V 10 bases short and J 0 bases short, with 15 bases between. CDR3 length: 15 residues. In nucleotides, the CDR3 is TGTGCCAGCCTCAAGGGCGACGCGAACACCGGGGAGCTGTTTTTT. It specifies CASLKGDANTGELFF.

This chain uses TRBV5-1 with TRBJ2-3; 7 bases are a match to TRBD1. Germline CDR1 SGHRS, CDR2 YFSETQ. The CDR3 has 15 residues. V lost 2 bases, J lost 1 base, and 4 bases stayed unmatched. The CDR3 nucleotides are TGCGCCAGCAGCTTTAGAGGGACAGGCACAGATACGCAGTATTTT. Its protein is CASSFRGTGTDTQYF.

J is TRBJ2-2 and V is TRBV7-2, with D tentatively TRBD1 or TRBD2 (6 bases each). This CDR3 is 14 amino acids long. V lost 5 bases and J lost 2, with 9 bases in between. The germline V gene has CDR1 SGHTA and CDR2 FQGNSA. CDR3 in amino acids: CASSRGVNTGELFF. The CDR3 DNA follows: TGTGCCAGCAGCAGGGGGGTTAACACCGGGGAGCTGTTTTTT.

The gene calls are TRBV10-3 and TRBJ1-2; 7 nucleotides line up with TRBD1. CDR3 length: 12 residues. Germline-derived CDR1 and CDR2 are ENHRY and SYGVKD. V shed 9 bases, J shed 9 bases, and the junction held 10 bases outside the gene matches. The CDR3 DNA is TGTGCCATAAATACACCGGGACAGAGCTACACCTTC. The encoded protein is CAINTPGQSYTF.

The chain carries TRBV2 and TRBJ1-2, with D unclear. CDR3 length: 13 amino acids. Trimming stripped 2 bases from V and 4 bases from J, with 8 bases between. Germline V gene sequence: CDR1 SNHLY, CDR2 FYNNEI. CDR3 sequence (DNA): TGTGCCAGCAGTGAACAGGAGATCTATGGCTACACCTTC. Translated, it gives CASSEQEIYGYTF.

The rearrangement joins TRBV27 to TRBJ1-2; 8 nucleotides agree with TRBD1. The CDR3 is 14 amino acids. After removal of 2 bases from V and 4 bases from J, the junction contained 3 bases not matched to a gene. Germline-derived CDR1 and CDR2 are MNHEY and SMNVEV (reference sequence). The CDR3 DNA follows: TGTGCCAGCAGTTTAGGGACAGGTACCTATGGCTACACCTTC. Residues: CASSLGTGTYGYTF.

The rearrangement uses TRBV5-1 and TRBJ2-7; D might be TRBD1 or TRBD2, each matching 5 bases. Looked up from germline, CDR1 is SGHRS and CDR2 is YFSETQ. Trimming left V 4 bases short and J 7 bases short, with 21 bases between. This CDR3 region has 15 residues. CDR3 residues: CASSGPGANLGEQYF. The CDR3 coding sequence is TGCGCCAGCAGCGGGCCCGGGGCGAACCTTGGGGAGCAGTACTTC.

The rearrangement joins TRBV11-2 to TRBJ2-2; TRBD1 aligns across 8 bases. CDR3 size: 15 residues. Germline V gene lookup returns CDR1 SGHAT and CDR2 FQNNGV. Losses at the gene ends were 2 bases for V and 5 bases for J; bases not matched to a gene: 4. The CDR3 is CASSLSTGETGELFF. CDR3 nucleotide sequence: TGTGCCAGCAGCTTATCGACAGGGGAAACCGGGGAGCTGTTTTTT.

The chain employs TRBV18 and TRBJ2-4; D uncertain. The V and J ends lost 1 base and 8 bases respectively, with 12 bases between them. CDR1 is KGHSH and CDR2 is LQKENI in the germline V gene. The CDR3 totals 14 residues. The DNA of the CDR3 is TGTGCCAGCTCACCACGTCTCGATCGGGACATTCAGTACTTC. This gives the protein CASSPRLDRDIQYF. Full variable domain (rest looked up from reference TRBV18 and TRBJ2-4): NAGVMQNPRHLVRRRGQEARLRCSPMKGHSHVYWYRQLPEEGLKFMVYLQKENIIDESGMPKERFSAEFPKEGPSILRIQQVVRGDSAAYFCASSPRLDRDIQYFGAGTRLSVL.

This rearrangement joins TRBV29-1 to TRBJ2-2, with no clear D. This CDR3 region has 11 residues. The V gene's germline CDR1 is SQVTM and CDR2 ANQGSEA. Trimming stripped 7 bases from V and 8 bases from J, with 11 bases between. CDR3 DNA: TGCAGCGCCCTGTGGGGAGGGGAGCTGTTTTTT. Its protein product is CSALWGGELFF.

The rearrangement links TRBV18 to TRBJ1-5, with D perhaps matching TRBD1 (5 bases). Germline lookup yields CDR1 KGHSH and CDR2 LQKENI. Deletions cut 5 bases from V and 6 bases from J, with 17 bases between. The CDR3 sequence is 15 residues long. The CDR3 DNA follows: TGTGCCAGCTCAGCCTCCCAGGGTAGCGGTCAGCCCCAGCATTTT. It translates to CASSASQGSGQPQHF.